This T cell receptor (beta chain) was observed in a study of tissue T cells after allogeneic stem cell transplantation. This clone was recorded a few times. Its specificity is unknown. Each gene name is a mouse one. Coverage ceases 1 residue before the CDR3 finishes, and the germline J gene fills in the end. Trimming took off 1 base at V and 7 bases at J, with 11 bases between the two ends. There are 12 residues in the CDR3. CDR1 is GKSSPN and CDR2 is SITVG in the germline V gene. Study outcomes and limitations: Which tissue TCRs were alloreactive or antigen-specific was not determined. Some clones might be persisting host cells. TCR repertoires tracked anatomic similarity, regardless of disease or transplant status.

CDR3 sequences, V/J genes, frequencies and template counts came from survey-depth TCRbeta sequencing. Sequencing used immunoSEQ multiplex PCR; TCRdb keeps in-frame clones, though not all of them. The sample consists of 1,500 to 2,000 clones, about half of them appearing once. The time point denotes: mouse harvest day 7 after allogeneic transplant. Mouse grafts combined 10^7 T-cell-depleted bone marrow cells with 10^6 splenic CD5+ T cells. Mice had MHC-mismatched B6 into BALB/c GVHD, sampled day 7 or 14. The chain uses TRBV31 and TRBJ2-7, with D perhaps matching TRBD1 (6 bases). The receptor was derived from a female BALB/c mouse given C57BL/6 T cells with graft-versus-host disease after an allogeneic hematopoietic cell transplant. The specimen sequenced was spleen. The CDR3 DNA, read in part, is TGTGCCTGGAGTCGGGCAGGGGTGGAACAGTAC. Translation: CAWSRAGVEQY. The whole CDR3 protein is CAWSRAGVEQYF.